Detailed here is one TCR beta chain. Its cognate antigen is unknown. This sample includes further DNA sequences coding for the same CDR3. Sequenced by immunoSEQ multiplex PCR; TCRdb stores in-frame clones only, minus some. The data contain around 58,000 clones, approximately 87% of them seen just once; the ten biggest clones take up around 3.8%. V lost 4 bases to trimming and J lost 4 bases, with 12 bases between them. Germline V gene lookup returns CDR1 SNHLY and CDR2 FYNNEI. The CDR3 sequence is 14 residues long. This sample stems from a study of siplizumab effects on memory and regulatory T cells. Study-level points and caveats: In unstimulated cells, naive T cells appeared more diverse than memory T cells and seemed major alloresponse contributors. Just a small share of alloreactive clones was traced back to unstimulated subsets.

The chain links TRBV2 to TRBJ2-3, with D tentatively TRBD2 (7 bases). This TCR was sampled from a human donor in good health. Sample: memory CD4+ T cells sorted from blood. CDR3 in DNA: TGTGCCAGCAGTGGGGGGGGCCCCCCAGATACGCAGTATTTT. Protein: CASSGGGPPDTQYF. The variable domain in full, completed from reference TRBV2 and TRBJ2-3, reads EPEVTQTPSHQVTQMGQEVILRCVPISNHLYFYWYRQILGQKVEFLVSFYNNEISEKSEIFDDQFSVERPDGSNFTLKIRSTKLEDSAMYFCASSGGGPPDTQYFGPGTRLTVL.